What follows describes a single T cell receptor beta chain. The data originate from a study of monozygotic twins with inflammatory bowel disease. Donors each contributed one blood sample measuring 2.5 ml. Whole blood, unsorted for T cells, was the source of total RNA. Per sample, reverse transcription was split into eight reactions. TCRdb re-analyzed the 5' RACE reads; it lists each CDR3 protein once, without DNA. Its table lists 200,000 to 250,000 distinct CDR3 sequences. This sequence was found in a human donor with ulcerative colitis or Crohn's disease, or a healthy co-twin of an affected twin (not recorded which). The sequenced material came from blood.

The CDR3: CASRPTGQPENTEAFF. The V call is TRBV19, the J call TRBJ1-1; the D call of TRBD1 rests on TCRdb alone, since no DNA is present to check it. Per the germline V gene, CDR1 is LNHDA and CDR2 is SQIVND (reference sequence). This CDR3 region has 16 residues.